These 25 T cell receptor beta chains originate from one sample sequenced in a study of CD8+ T cells in alopecia areata. As the sequencing template, cDNA was produced by extracting RNA and reverse transcribing it. Sequencing used immunoSEQ multiplex PCR; TCRdb keeps in-frame clones, though not all of them. The top ten hold 10% to 15% of the sample, which has 150,000 to 200,000 clones, around 60% seen once. Treatment here: oral pan-JAK inhibitor, 5-10 mg twice daily. The input for sequencing was CD8+ T cells sorted from blood, taken at week 24, from a patient treated with tofacitinib. The receptors come from a human donor with alopecia areata.

V gene TRBV6-1 combines with J gene TRBJ1-3; D remains unclear. CDR1 and CDR2 (germline): MNHNS, SASEGT. This CDR3 spans 16 amino acids. Trimming cost V 2 bases and J 0 bases, with 11 bases left between them. The CDR3 DNA reads TGTGCCAGCAGTGAACGAGACCGGAGCTCTGGAAACACCATATATTTT. Its protein product is CASSERDRSSGNTIYF.

CDR3 in DNA: TGTGCCAGCAGCTTAGAGAACACCGGGGAGCTGTTTTTT. Translation gives CASSLENTGELFF. This chain connects TRBV11-2 to TRBJ2-2; D is unclear. The V end lost 0 bases, the J end lost 1 base, and 0 bases lay between the germline ends. This CDR3 is built from 13 residues. CDR1 and CDR2 (germline): SGHAT, FQNNGV.

The chain recombines TRBV30 with TRBJ2-3; 7 bases line up with TRBD1. With 2 bases clipped from V and 2 bases from J, the junction kept 7 bases outside the gene matches. The CDR3 covers 15 residues. The germline V gene has CDR1 GTSNPN and CDR2 SVGIG (reference sequence). CDR3: CAWSKGAGLTDTQYF. The CDR3, as DNA: TGTGCCTGGAGTAAGGGGGCCGGACTCACAGATACGCAGTATTTT.

This clone showed up just a few times. This chain uses TRBV29-1 with TRBJ2-7; 7 bases map to TRBD1. J was trimmed by 4 bases and V by 6 bases; bases with no gene match: 6. Germline CDR1 reads SQVTM; CDR2 reads ANQGSEA. This CDR3 comprises 12 residues. The CDR3 region has the DNA TGCAGCGTGGGACAGTCAGCGTACGAGCAGTACTTC. Translated, it gives CSVGQSAYEQYF.

The chain has TRBV6-5 and TRBJ1-6, with TRBD1 as a possible D gene (6 bases). The CDR3 sequence is 14 residues long. Germline assignment: CDR1 MNHEY and CDR2 SVGAGI. Trimming took off 4 bases at V and 6 bases at J, with 10 bases between the two ends. The CDR3 protein is CASSLGHLNSPLHF. As DNA, the CDR3 is TGTGCCAGCAGTTTGGGACATCTTAATTCACCCCTCCACTTT.

V usage is TRBV15 and J usage is TRBJ1-1; unclear D gene. V lost 3 bases, J lost 11 bases, and 10 bases lay in between. There are 11 residues in the CDR3. Germline V gene sequence: CDR1 LNHNV, CDR2 YYDKDF (reference sequence). The CDR3 loop reads CATSSLNEAFF. In DNA form, the CDR3 reads TGTGCCACCAGCAGCCTCAACGAGGCTTTCTTT. The full variable domain, its missing parts supplied by reference TRBV15 and TRBJ1-1, is DAMVIQNPRYQVTQFGKPVTLSCSQTLNHNVMYWYQQKSSQAPKLLFHYYDKDFNNEADTPDNFQSRRPNTSFCFLDIRSPGLGDTAMYLCATSSLNEAFFGQGTRLTVV.

The rearrangement links TRBV5-6 to TRBJ2-7; 7 nucleotides match TRBD1. The CDR3 contains 13 residues. Germline V gives CDR1 SGHDT, CDR2 YYEEEE. Germline trimming cut 4 bases from V and 3 bases from J; bases unmatched to any gene: 4. CDR3 DNA: TGTGCCAGCAGCGCCGGGACAGACTACGAGCAGTACTTC. As protein: CASSAGTDYEQYF.

This sequence joins TRBV10-3 and TRBJ1-2; D ambiguous. The CDR3 loop spans 13 amino acids. The V and J ends lost 6 bases and 5 bases respectively, with 13 bases between them. Germline V CDR1 and CDR2: ENHRY, SYGVKD. The CDR3 nucleotides are TGTGCCATCAGGGACCGAGGCGAGTATGGCTACACCTTC. Translated, it gives CAIRDRGEYGYTF.

The V call is TRBV13, the J call TRBJ2-7; a possible D gene is TRBD1 (7 bases). Germline V lookup: CDR1 PRHDT, CDR2 FYEKMQ (reference sequence). CDR3 length equals 13 residues. The V and J ends lost 4 bases and 3 bases respectively, with 10 bases between them. The CDR3, as DNA: TGTGCCAGCAGCTGGGGGGACAGCTACGAGCAGTACTTC. Translation gives CASSWGDSYEQYF.

The CDR3 DNA sequence: TGTGCCATCAGGGGACAGGATCACACCGGGGAGCTGTTTTTT. Translated: CAIRGQDHTGELFF. This chain uses TRBV10-3 with TRBJ2-2; 8 nucleotides align to TRBD1. Per germline, CDR1 ENHRY and CDR2 SYGVKD. The CDR3 has 14 residues. J gave up 3 bases and V 6 bases, and 3 bases lay outside the gene matches.

This chain uses TRBV5-6 with TRBJ1-5; 9 bases agree with TRBD1. CDR1 and CDR2 from the germline V gene are SGHDT and YYEEEE. Trimming removed 4 bases from V and 4 bases from J; junction bases left unmatched: 6. This CDR3 region has 15 residues. CDR3 in DNA: TGTGCCAGCAGCCAAGAGGGACAGGGAAATCAGCCCCAGCATTTT. It translates to CASSQEGQGNQPQHF. The full variable domain, completed using reference TRBV5-6 and TRBJ1-5, is DAGVTQSPTHLIKTRGQQVTLRCSPKSGHDTVSWYQQALGQGPQFIFQYYEEEERQRGNFPDRFSGHQFPNYSSELNVNALLLGDSALYLCASSQEGQGNQPQHFGDGTRLSIL.

The chain is built from TRBV7-9 and TRBJ2-3, with TRBD1 as a possible D gene (6 bases). The CDR3 runs to 16 residues. V was clipped by 5 bases and J by 5 bases, with 20 bases between them. Germline loops: CDR1 SEHNR, CDR2 FQNEAQ (reference sequence). The CDR3 DNA sequence: TGTGCCAGCAGCCCCGCCGGGACACAAATGGGAGATACGCAGTATTTT. This translates into CASSPAGTQMGDTQYF.

Of note for this clone: This sample includes further DNA sequences coding for the same CDR3. In nucleotides, the CDR3 is TGTGCCAGCAGCTTGGGCGTGAACACTGAAGCTTTCTTT. It codes for CASSLGVNTEAFF. This chain uses TRBV5-6 with TRBJ1-1; unclear D gene. Per germline, CDR1 SGHDT and CDR2 YYEEEE. This CDR3 region has 13 residues. Between the trimmed V and J ends, which lost 0 bases and 0 bases, there was a span of 3 bases.

V usage is TRBV30 and J usage is TRBJ1-3; D gene unclear. Looked up from germline, CDR1 is GTSNPN and CDR2 is SVGIG (reference sequence). CDR3 length: 12 residues. Trimming shortened V by 2 bases and J by 6 bases, and 8 bases separated the two germline ends. The CDR3 nucleotides are TGTGCCTGGAGTCCGACGGTAAACACCATATATTTT. Translation: CAWSPTVNTIYF.

The gene calls are TRBV7-9 and TRBJ2-5, with 7 bases identical to TRBD2. With 5 bases clipped from V and 2 bases from J, the junction kept 5 bases outside the gene matches. Per germline, CDR1 SEHNR and CDR2 FQNEAQ (reference sequence). The CDR3 runs 14 residues. CDR3 sequence (DNA): TGTGCCAGCAGCGGGGAGGGGAATCAAGAGACCCAGTACTTC. Translation: CASSGEGNQETQYF.

About this clone: The sample holds other DNA sequences that translate to the same CDR3. V and J are TRBV29-1 and TRBJ1-1; no firm D call. The CDR3 extends over 12 amino acids. Germline V gives CDR1 SQVTM, CDR2 ANQGSEA. With 6 bases removed from V and 1 base from J, the gap between germline ends came to 9 bases. DNA of the CDR3: TGCAGCGTCCCTGTAGGGAACACTGAAGCTTTCTTT. Translation: CSVPVGNTEAFF.

V is TRBV30 and J is TRBJ2-7, with 10 bases matching TRBD2. Germline loops: CDR1 GTSNPN, CDR2 SVGIG (reference sequence). The CDR3 has 15 amino acids. V dropped 4 bases and J dropped 0; count of bases not matched to a gene: 6. The CDR3 loop is CAWNLAGGSSYEQYF. CDR3 coding DNA: TGTGCCTGGAACTTAGCGGGGGGAAGCTCCTACGAGCAGTACTTC.

In its sample, this clone was seen once. The chain couples TRBV7-6 to TRBJ1-1; D is ambiguous. Trimming removed 5 bases at V and 5 bases at J, with 15 bases between. From germline, CDR1 is SGHVS and CDR2 FNYEAQ. The CDR3 length is 14 residues. The CDR3 sequence: CASSPGGSVTEAFF. DNA of the CDR3: TGTGCCAGCAGCCCAGGAGGTAGCGTAACTGAAGCTTTCTTT. The full variable domain, with the rest looked up from reference TRBV7-6 and TRBJ1-1, is GAGVSQSPRYKVTKRGQDVALRCDPISGHVSLYWYRQALGQGPEFLTYFNYEAQQDKSGLPNDRFSAERPEGSISTLTIQRTEQRDSAMYRCASSPGGSVTEAFFGQGTRLTVV.

The rearrangement uses TRBV6-6 and TRBJ2-1; weak D call: TRBD2 (6 bases). V was trimmed by 7 bases and J by 7 bases, leaving 14 bases between them. CDR1 and CDR2 (germline): MNHNY, SVGAGI (reference sequence). The CDR3 covers 13 residues. The CDR3 coding sequence is TGTGCCAGCATGGGAGGCGGGGTTAATGAGCAGTTCTTC. Protein product: CASMGGGVNEQFF.

The chain couples TRBV2 to TRBJ2-3, with 9 bases fitting TRBD1. The CDR3 totals 14 residues. The V gene end was trimmed by 7 bases and the J gene end by 4 bases; junction bases not matched to a gene: 6. Germline V gives CDR1 SNHLY, CDR2 FYNNEI. CDR3 sequence: CASNPDRGPDTQYF. Here the CDR3 DNA reads TGTGCCAGCAACCCGGACAGGGGACCAGATACGCAGTATTTT.

The rearrangement joins TRBV4-1 to TRBJ1-2, with 8 bases fitting TRBD1. Germline values: CDR1 MGHRA, CDR2 YSYEKL. V gave up 5 bases and J gave up 5 bases; unmatched junction bases: 10. The CDR3 covers 15 residues. CDR3 sequence (DNA): TGCGCCAGCAGCAGGGGGGCAGGGGGCGTATATGGCTACACCTTC. It yields the protein CASSRGAGGVYGYTF.

This clone was counted only a few times. One end of the junction fails to match germline, which may point to a read error. This chain connects TRBV7-7 to TRBJ2-7; 7 bases are a match to TRBD1. Germline V gives CDR1 SSHAT, CDR2 FNYEAQ (reference sequence). This CDR3 contains 13 residues. DNA of the CDR3: TGTGCTAGCAGCCCCTCGACAGGGCGCGAGCAGTACTTC. It yields the protein CASSPSTGREQYF.

This clone was observed at least ten times. This chain links TRBV19 with TRBJ2-7, with TRBD1 identical over 10 bases. The CDR3 runs 14 residues. The germline V gene has CDR1 LNHDA and CDR2 SQIVND (reference sequence). After removal of 10 bases from V and 4 bases from J, the junction contained 10 bases not matched to a gene. As DNA, the CDR3 is TGTGCCACTCCAATCCGGGACAGGGGTTACGAGCAGTACTTC. Translating gives CATPIRDRGYEQYF.

Only one count was recorded for this clone. The rearrangement links TRBV2 to TRBJ2-4; no definite D call. The V gene lost 6 bases and the J gene lost 0 bases, with 3 bases spanning the gap. Germline assignment: CDR1 SNHLY and CDR2 FYNNEI. The CDR3 sequence is 12 residues long. CDR3 amino acids: CASSGAKNIQYF. The CDR3 DNA reads as TGTGCCAGCAGCGGAGCCAAAAACATTCAGTACTTC.

On this clone itself: The sample has other DNA sequences that encode this CDR3 too. The V gene is TRBV15, the J gene TRBJ2-3; D is unresolved. The CDR3 has 12 amino acids. V was pared by 0 bases and J by 5 bases, with 3 bases between. Germline-derived CDR1 and CDR2 are LNHNV and YYDKDF (reference sequence). The DNA for the CDR3 is TGTGCCACCAGCAGAGATAGAGATACGCAGTATTTT. This encodes CATSRDRDTQYF.